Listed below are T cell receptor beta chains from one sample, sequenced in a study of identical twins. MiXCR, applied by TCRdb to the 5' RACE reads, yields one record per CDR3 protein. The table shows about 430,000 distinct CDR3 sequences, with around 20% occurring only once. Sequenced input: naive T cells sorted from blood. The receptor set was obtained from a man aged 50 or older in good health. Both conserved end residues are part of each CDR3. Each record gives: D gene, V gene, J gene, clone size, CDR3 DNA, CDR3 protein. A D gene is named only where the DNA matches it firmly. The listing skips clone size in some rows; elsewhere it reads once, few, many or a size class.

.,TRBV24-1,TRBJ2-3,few,TGTGCCACCAGTGATTTTGGGAAGATTGGAGATACGCAGTATTTT,CATSDFGKIGDTQYF
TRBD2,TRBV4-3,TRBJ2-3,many,TGCGCCAGCAGCCAAGATCCCTCGGGAACTAGCGGGACCACAGATACGCAGTATTTT,CASSQDPSGTSGTTDTQYF
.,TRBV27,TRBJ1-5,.,TGTGCCAGCAGTTTTGGGGGAGATCAGCCCCAGCATTTT,CASSFGGDQPQHF
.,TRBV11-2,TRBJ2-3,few,TGTGCCAGCAGCTTAGTAATCTCGGCAGACACAGATACGCAGTATTTT,CASSLVISADTDTQYF
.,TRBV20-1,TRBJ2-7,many,TGCAGTGCTAGTGACCGCAGCTTCTACGAGCAGTACTTC,CSASDRSFYEQYF
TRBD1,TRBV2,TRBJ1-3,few,TGTGCCAGCAGACTCAGGGGGAGCTCTGGAAACACCATATATTTT,CASRLRGSSGNTIYF
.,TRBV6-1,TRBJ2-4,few,TGTGCCAGCAGTCCCCTTCGGGAGACCAAAAACATTCAGTACTTC,CASSPLRETKNIQYF
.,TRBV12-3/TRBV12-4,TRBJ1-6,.,TGTGCCAGCAGTCAGGGTTCCTATAATTCACCCCTCCACTTT,CASSQGSYNSPLHF
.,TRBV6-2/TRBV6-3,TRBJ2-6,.,TGTGCCAGCAGTTACCTGCCAGAGAACCGCGCCGGGGCCAACGTCCTGACTTTC,CASSYLPENRAGANVLTF
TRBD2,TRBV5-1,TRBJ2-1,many,TGCGCCAGCAGCTCTAGCGGGGGGTTCAATGAGCAGTTCTTC,CASSSSGGFNEQFF
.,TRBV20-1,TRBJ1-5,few,TGCAGTGCTAGAGAATATAGCAATCAGCCCCAGCATTTT,CSAREYSNQPQHF
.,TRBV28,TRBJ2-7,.,TGTGCCAGCAGTCCCGCGACGGGATCCTACGAGCAGTACTTC,CASSPATGSYEQYF
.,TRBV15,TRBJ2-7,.,TGTGCCACCAGCAGAGATACAGGGAACTACGAGCAGTACTTC,CATSRDTGNYEQYF
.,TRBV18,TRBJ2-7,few,TGTGCCAGCTCACCAGTTAGCGGCCCCTACGAGCAGTACTTC,CASSPVSGPYEQYF
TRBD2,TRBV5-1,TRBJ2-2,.,TGCGCCAGCAGCTTGTTTCCGACTAGCGGGATATTTAAACCACTGAACACCGGGGAGCTGTTTTTT,CASSLFPTSGIFKPLNTGELFF
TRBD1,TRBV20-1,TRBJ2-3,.,TGCAGTGCCGGGGGACAGGGTACAGATACGCAGTATTTT,CSAGGQGTDTQYF
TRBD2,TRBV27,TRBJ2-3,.,TGTGCCAGTGGATCCAGCGGGGGGGCAGATACGCAGTATTTT,CASGSSGGADTQYF
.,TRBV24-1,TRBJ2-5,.,TGTGCCACCAGTGATGGGGAGACCCAGTACTTC,CATSDGETQYF
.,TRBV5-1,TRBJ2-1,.,TGCGCCAGCAAGGCTGACAGCTCGTCCTACAATGAGCAGTTCTTC,CASKADSSSYNEQFF
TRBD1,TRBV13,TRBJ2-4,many,TGTGCCAGCAGCGAGATGGGACAGTCTCAGTACTTC,CASSEMGQSQYF
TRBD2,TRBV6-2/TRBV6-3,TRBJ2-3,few,TGTGCCAGCAAGGACGGGGGGGTCACAGATACGCAGTATTTT,CASKDGGVTDTQYF
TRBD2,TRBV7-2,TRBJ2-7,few,TGTGCCAGCAGCTTACGGGCTAGCGGGAGCTCCTACGAGCAGTACTTC,CASSLRASGSSYEQYF
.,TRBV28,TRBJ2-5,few,TGTGCCACCGGGGACTTCCAAGAGACCCAGTACTTC,CATGDFQETQYF
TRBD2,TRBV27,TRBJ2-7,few,TGTGCCAGCAGTTCCGCTAGCGGGGGTCCCATGTACTACGAGCAGTACTTC,CASSSASGGPMYYEQYF
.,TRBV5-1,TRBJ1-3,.,TGCGCCAGCAGCTTGGGGACAAAGCCTGGAAACACCATATATTTT,CASSLGTKPGNTIYF
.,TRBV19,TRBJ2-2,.,TGTGCCTCCCTTGGGCAAACCCACACCGGGGAGCTGTTTTTT,CASLGQTHTGELFF
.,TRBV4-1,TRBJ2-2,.,TGCGCCAGCAGCCAATTATCCCACAACACCGGGGAGCTGTTTTTT,CASSQLSHNTGELFF
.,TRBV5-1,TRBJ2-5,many,TGCGCCAGCAGCTTGGGACTCTCGGAGACCCAGTACTTC,CASSLGLSETQYF
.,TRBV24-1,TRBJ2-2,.,TGTGCCACCAGTGATTGGGAGCGAACCGGGGAGCTGTTTTTT,CATSDWERTGELFF
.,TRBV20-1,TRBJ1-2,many,TGCAGTGCTAGAGCGGGTCAGGGTGGTGGCTACACCTTC,CSARAGQGGGYTF
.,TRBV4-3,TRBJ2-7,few,TGCGCCAGCAGCCTTGGGGCCAAATACGAGCAGTACTTC,CASSLGAKYEQYF
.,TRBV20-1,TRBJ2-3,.,TGCAGTGCTAGAGGAGGGGGCACAGATACGCAGTATTTT,CSARGGGTDTQYF
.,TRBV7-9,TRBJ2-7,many,TGTGCCAGCAGTTCTTTCGGGTCCCCAAGCTCCTACGAGCAGTACTTC,CASSSFGSPSSYEQYF
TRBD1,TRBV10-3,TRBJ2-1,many,TGTGCCATCAGTGAAACCCGGGACAGGGGGAATGAGCAGTTCTTC,CAISETRDRGNEQFF
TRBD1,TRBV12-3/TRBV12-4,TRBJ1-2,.,TGTGCCAGCAGTACCGGGACAGGGTATGGCTACACCTTC,CASSTGTGYGYTF
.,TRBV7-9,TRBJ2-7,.,TGTGCCAGCAGCTTCTGGCAACTAGAGCAGTACTTC,CASSFWQLEQYF
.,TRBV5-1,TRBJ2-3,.,TGCGCCAGCAGCCCCGGGGACAGCACAGATACGCAGTATTTT,CASSPGDSTDTQYF